The 29 T cell receptor beta chains reported below all come from one sample, sequenced in a study of response to subunit inactivated influenza vaccine. TCRdb redid the calling of the RT-PCR reads with MiXCR, one entry per CDR3 protein. The data show fewer than 700,000 distinct CDR3 sequences, 10% to 15% seen once. Sample: PBMCs from blood, taken 35 to 45 days after vaccination. Receptors were obtained from a man aged 45-65 years who received an inactivated influenza vaccine.

This clonotype appeared a few times. The CDR3 DNA follows: TGCAGTGCTAGCGATACCGGGAGACCTGGAAACACCATATATTTT. This encodes CSASDTGRPGNTIYF. J is TRBJ1-3 and V is TRBV20-1; D call uncertain. CDR1 and CDR2 from the germline V gene are DFQATT and SNEGSKA (reference sequence). The CDR3 is 15 amino acids. The V end was cut by 3 bases, the J end by 2 bases, with 14 bases between.

This clonotype turned up a few times. The J gene is TRBJ1-6, the V gene TRBV12-3 or TRBV12-4; D is uncertain. There are 14 residues in the CDR3. V was trimmed by 7 bases and J by 11 bases, leaving 18 bases between them. This CDR3 is CASTSGEGSTPLHF. CDR3 nucleotide sequence: TGTGCCAGCACCTCTGGGGAGGGCAGTACACCCCTCCACTTT.

This clonotype came up many times. V gene TRBV20-1 combines with J gene TRBJ2-1, with TRBD2 identical over 11 bases. Looked up from germline, CDR1 is DFQATT and CDR2 is SNEGSKA (reference sequence). The trim removed 6 bases at V and 6 bases at J, leaving 7 bases unmatched. CDR3 length equals 14 residues. In nucleotides, the CDR3 is TGCAGTGCAATACTAGCGGGAGCACCCAATGAGCAGTTCTTC. It yields the protein CSAILAGAPNEQFF.

The table lists this clonotype with many counts. V is TRBV4-2 and J is TRBJ1-2; no firm D call. This CDR3 is built from 15 residues. Per germline, CDR1 LGHNA and CDR2 YNFKEQ. V was shortened by 0 bases and J by 0 bases, with 8 bases between the two germline ends. CDR3: CASSQETATNYGYTF. CDR3 bases: TGTGCCAGCAGCCAAGAGACCGCGACTAACTATGGCTACACCTTC.

This clonotype was found a few times. The chain carries TRBV5-1 and TRBJ1-2; TRBD1 is a possible D gene (6 bases). V lost 5 bases to trimming and J lost 0 bases, with 11 bases between them. Per germline, CDR1 SGHRS and CDR2 YFSETQ. The CDR3 has 14 residues. CDR3 in DNA: TGCGCCAGCAGAGGACAGATAACTAACTATGGCTACACCTTC. It yields the protein CASRGQITNYGYTF.

This clonotype occurred many times. This chain uses TRBV7-2 with TRBJ2-1; 11 bases agree with TRBD1. CDR3 length: 16 residues. CDR1 is SGHTA and CDR2 is FQGNSA in the germline V gene. The ends lost 5 bases at V and 4 bases at J; junction bases unmatched: 7. The CDR3 DNA reads as TGTGCCAGCAGCACACGGACAGGGGGCCCTTACAATGAGCAGTTCTTC. This translates into CASSTRTGGPYNEQFF.

The rearrangement links TRBV10-3 to TRBJ1-5, with 10 nucleotides matching TRBD1. V lost 8 bases to trimming and J lost 5 bases; unmatched junction nucleotides: 3. Germline values: CDR1 ENHRY, CDR2 SYGVKD. The CDR3 extends over 13 amino acids. In DNA form, the CDR3 reads TGTGCCATCGCCGGGACAGGGGATCAGCCCCAGCATTTT. Translating gives CAIAGTGDQPQHF.

This clonotype was observed many times. The genes are TRBV10-2 and TRBJ2-1; 8 bases line up with TRBD2. Germline V CDR1 and CDR2: WSHSY, SAAADI. With 2 bases clipped from V and 3 bases from J, the junction kept 3 bases outside the gene matches. The CDR3 runs 15 residues. CDR3 coding DNA: TGCGCCAGCAGTGAGGTTAGCGGGGTCTACAATGAGCAGTTCTTC. Its protein product is CASSEVSGVYNEQFF.

The chain combines TRBV5-1 with TRBJ1-2; TRBD1 aligns across 7 bases. The germline CDR1 and CDR2 sequences are SGHRS and YFSETQ. Germline trimming cut 4 bases from V and 6 bases from J; bases unmatched to any gene: 6. The CDR3 contains 13 residues. CDR3 residues: CASSRDSRNGYTF. The DNA of the CDR3 is TGCGCCAGCAGCCGGGACAGTCGAAATGGCTACACCTTC.

This clonotype appeared a few times. V usage is TRBV12-3 or TRBV12-4 and J usage is TRBJ2-3, with TRBD2 as a possible D gene (5 bases). This CDR3 has 12 residues. Trimming removed 7 bases at V and 4 bases at J, with 9 bases between. The CDR3 reads CASKEAPDTQYF. DNA for the CDR3: TGTGCCAGCAAGGAGGCCCCAGATACGCAGTATTTT.

The chain joins TRBV5-1 to TRBJ2-5, with a tentative D call TRBD2 (5 bases). The V gene lost 3 bases and the J gene lost 3 bases, with 15 bases spanning the gap. CDR1 is SGHRS, CDR2 YFSETQ, per germline. CDR3 size: 15 residues. Here the CDR3 DNA reads TGCGCCAGCAGCTCTACGGGGATAAACAAAGAGACCCAGTACTTC. Its translation is CASSSTGINKETQYF. Using reference TRBV5-1 and TRBJ2-5 for the parts outside the CDR3, the full variable domain is KAGVTQTPRYLIKTRGQQVTLSCSPISGHRSVSWYQQTPGQGLQFLFEYFSETQRNKGNFPGRFSGRQFSNSRSEMNVSTLELGDSALYLCASSSTGINKETQYFGPGTRLLVL.

In this sample, this clonotype turned up a few times. V usage is TRBV12-3 or TRBV12-4 and J usage is TRBJ1-6; D is ambiguous. Between the trimmed V and J ends, which lost 3 bases and 7 bases, there was a span of 10 bases. The CDR3 is 14 residues long. In DNA, the CDR3 is TGTGCCAGCAGTTTTAAGGGAGGAAATTCACCCCTCCACTTT. Its protein product is CASSFKGGNSPLHF.

Only a few counts were recorded for this clonotype. The chain is built from TRBV28 and TRBJ2-1; D remains ambiguous. CDR1 MDHEN and CDR2 SYDVKM come from the germline V gene. The CDR3 consists of 15 residues. Trimming left V 7 bases short and J 1 base short, with 14 bases between. The chain's CDR3 is CASTPPPGSYNEQFF. In nucleotides, the CDR3 is TGTGCCAGCACCCCCCCCCCGGGTTCCTACAATGAGCAGTTCTTC.

This clonotype was seen at least ten times. The V and J genes are TRBV27 and TRBJ2-7; 9 bases are a match to TRBD2. The V and J ends lost 10 bases and 0 bases, in that order; junction bases with no gene match: 7. The CDR3 spans 14 residues. CDR1 is MNHEY, CDR2 SMNVEV, per germline (reference sequence). The CDR3 here is CANLSGGHSYEQYF. In DNA, the CDR3 is TGTGCCAACTTAAGCGGGGGGCACTCCTACGAGCAGTACTTC.

Only a few counts were recorded for this clonotype. The chain is built from TRBV7-9 and TRBJ2-3; 9 bases are a match to TRBD1. CDR1 and CDR2 from the germline V gene are SEHNR and FQNEAQ (reference sequence). The CDR3 extends over 15 amino acids. Germline trimming cut 7 bases from V and 2 bases from J; bases unmatched to any gene: 7. This CDR3 is CASIPYRGPTDTQYF. CDR3 nucleotides: TGTGCCAGCATCCCGTACAGGGGGCCCACAGATACGCAGTATTTT.

The chain employs TRBV7-9 and TRBJ2-1; D is unresolved. The ends were cut back, 4 bases at V and 4 bases at J, with 17 bases in the middle. CDR1 is SEHNR and CDR2 is FQNEAQ in the germline V gene (reference sequence). CDR3 length: 16 residues. The CDR3 nucleotides are TGTGCCAGCAGCTACGTACCGTTTGCGGAGTACAATGAGCAGTTCTTC. Amino acid sequence: CASSYVPFAEYNEQFF.

In its sample, this clonotype was seen a few times. The rearrangement joins TRBV20-1 to TRBJ2-1; no clear D. CDR1 and CDR2 (germline): DFQATT, SNEGSKA (reference sequence). This CDR3 has 13 residues. Deletions cut 6 bases from V and 4 bases from J, with 13 bases between. The CDR3 coding sequence is TGCAGTGCCAGTCGACCACTATACAATGAGCAGTTCTTC. Amino acids: CSASRPLYNEQFF.

This clonotype showed up just a few times. The chain recombines TRBV6-6 with TRBJ2-7; D unresolved. Trimming shortened V by 0 bases and J by 5 bases, and 8 bases separated the two germline ends. CDR3 length equals 13 residues. The germline V gene has CDR1 MNHNY and CDR2 SVGAGI (reference sequence). The CDR3 DNA is TGTGCCAGCAGTTACTCTGATAGGGACGAGCAGTACTTC. Translating it yields CASSYSDRDEQYF.

The chain employs TRBV7-7 and TRBJ2-5, with D hard to call. The V and J ends lost 1 base and 1 base respectively, with 10 bases between them. The CDR3 length is 15 residues. CDR1 SSHAT and CDR2 FNYEAQ come from the germline V gene (reference sequence). The CDR3 loop is CASSLVPLSQETQYF. The CDR3 nucleotides read TGTGCCAGCAGCTTAGTTCCGCTTTCCCAAGAGACCCAGTACTTC.

The J gene is TRBJ1-2, the V gene TRBV4-2; perhaps TRBD1 as D (5 bases). The CDR3 has 14 residues. In germline, CDR1 is LGHNA, CDR2 YNFKEQ. V gave up 1 base and J gave up 6 bases, with 12 bases separating them. This CDR3 reads CASSQADSSHGYTF. The CDR3 DNA is TGTGCCAGCAGCCAAGCCGACAGCTCCCATGGCTACACCTTC.

This clonotype was found a few times. This chain connects TRBV5-1 to TRBJ2-2, with no clear D. Trimming cost V 2 bases and J 0 bases, with 8 bases left between them. CDR1 and CDR2 from the germline V gene are SGHRS and YFSETQ. The CDR3 sequence is 15 residues long. CDR3 protein: CASSFDLPNTGELFF. CDR3 nucleotide sequence: TGCGCCAGCAGCTTCGACTTGCCGAACACCGGGGAGCTGTTTTTT.

This clonotype has just a few counts. This chain connects TRBV28 to TRBJ2-1, with TRBD2 identical over 9 bases. The ends lost 2 bases at V and 5 bases at J; junction bases unmatched: 4. CDR1 is MDHEN, CDR2 SYDVKM, per germline. This CDR3 region has 15 residues. CDR3 nucleotide sequence: TGTGCCAGCAGTTTAGCGGGACTAGCCAACAATGAGCAGTTCTTC. Its protein product is CASSLAGLANNEQFF.

The V gene is TRBV7-2, the J gene TRBJ1-5; TRBD1 matches at 7 bases. Germline V lookup: CDR1 SGHTA, CDR2 FQGNSA. The V segment lost 0 bases and the J segment 6 bases; nucleotides outside the gene matches: 8. This CDR3 comprises 16 residues. The CDR3 region has the DNA TGTGCCAGCAGCTTAGCAGGCAGGGGGATAGGTCAGCCCCAGCATTTT. Translation gives CASSLAGRGIGQPQHF.

The chain recombines TRBV20-1 with TRBJ2-3, with TRBD2 identical over 9 bases. The CDR3 contains 15 residues. Germline V lookup: CDR1 DFQATT, CDR2 SNEGSKA (reference sequence). After removal of 0 bases from V and 3 bases from J, the junction contained 4 bases not matched to a gene. The CDR3 region is CSARDQGLATDTQYF. CDR3 nucleotides: TGCAGTGCTAGAGATCAGGGACTAGCTACAGATACGCAGTATTTT.

The rearrangement links TRBV5-1 to TRBJ2-5; no clear D. Trimming cost V 5 bases and J 5 bases, with 22 bases left between them. The CDR3 sequence is 16 residues long. Germline assignment: CDR1 SGHRS and CDR2 YFSETQ. CDR3 nucleotides: TGCGCCAGCAGGGCTGGCATAGGGTCCGCGCGCGAGACCCAGTACTTC. This sequence encodes CASRAGIGSARETQYF.

This clonotype came up a few times. CDR3 DNA sequence: TGCAGCGTTTCGGTGGGGATGACAGATACGCAGTATTTT. Residues: CSVSVGMTDTQYF. The chain joins TRBV29-1 to TRBJ2-3; D not certain. The CDR3 has 13 amino acids. The germline V and J ends were trimmed by 5 bases and 3 bases, with 12 bases remaining between them. Germline values: CDR1 SQVTM, CDR2 ANQGSEA.

This clonotype was recorded at least ten times. V gene TRBV29-1 combines with J gene TRBJ2-7; D perhaps matches TRBD2 (6 bases). The CDR3 contains 12 residues. Per germline, CDR1 SQVTM and CDR2 ANQGSEA. With 4 bases removed from V and 4 bases from J, the gap between germline ends came to 11 bases. The CDR3 DNA sequence: TGCAGCGTTGGGCAGGGAGGTTACGAGCAGTACTTC. Amino acid sequence: CSVGQGGYEQYF.

The rearrangement uses TRBV29-1 and TRBJ1-1; D call uncertain. Germline-derived CDR1 and CDR2 are SQVTM and ANQGSEA. CDR3 length equals 13 residues. V lost 3 bases, J lost 4 bases, and 12 bases lay in between. CDR3 DNA sequence: TGCAGCGTTGATACGGGTTGGAGCACTGAAGCTTTCTTT. Translated: CSVDTGWSTEAFF.

The sample holds a few counts of this clonotype. V usage is TRBV20-1 and J usage is TRBJ1-1, with D possibly TRBD1 on 6 matching bases. Germline CDR1 DFQATT, CDR2 SNEGSKA (reference sequence). V was shortened by 6 bases and J by 1 base, with 18 bases between the two germline ends. The CDR3 covers 15 residues. CDR3 sequence reads: CSARPYNRANTEAFF. For the CDR3, the DNA is TGCAGTGCCAGACCTTACAACAGGGCGAACACTGAAGCTTTCTTT.